This T cell receptor beta chain was identified during a study of OX40 agonist ivuxolimab in advanced cancers. About the research overall: Partial responses were recorded for three patients, including one with hepatocellular carcinoma and two with cutaneous melanoma.

This CDR3 is built from 15 residues. CDR1 and CDR2 from the germline V gene are SGHRS and YFSETQ. The V gene lost 1 base and the J gene lost 2 bases, with 12 bases spanning the gap. Generated by immunoSEQ multiplex PCR, the TCRdb table keeps only in-frame clones and is missing some. The sample records 100,000 to 150,000 clones, 85% to 95% being singletons. The TCR sequence derives from an adult with an advanced solid tumor such as melanoma, head and neck, liver or kidney cancer. The sequenced sample was CD4+ or CD8+ T cells sorted from blood, obtained in a trial of the OX40 agonist ivuxolimab. This chain links TRBV5-1 with TRBJ1-2; D is unresolved. The CDR3 reads CASSLLVGPNYGYTF. CDR3 sequence (DNA): TGCGCCAGCAGCTTGTTGGTGGGCCCGAACTATGGCTACACCTTC.